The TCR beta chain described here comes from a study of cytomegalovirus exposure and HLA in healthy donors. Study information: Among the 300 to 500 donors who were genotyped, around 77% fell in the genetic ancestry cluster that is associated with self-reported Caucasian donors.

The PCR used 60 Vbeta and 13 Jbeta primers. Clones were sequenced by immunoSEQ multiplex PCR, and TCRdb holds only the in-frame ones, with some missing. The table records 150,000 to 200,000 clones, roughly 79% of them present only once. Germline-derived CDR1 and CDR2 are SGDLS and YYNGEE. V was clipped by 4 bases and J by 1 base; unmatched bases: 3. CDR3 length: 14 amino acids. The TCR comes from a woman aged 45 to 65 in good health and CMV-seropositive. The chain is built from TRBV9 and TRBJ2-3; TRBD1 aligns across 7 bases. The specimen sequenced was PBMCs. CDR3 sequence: CASSHRGGTDTQYF. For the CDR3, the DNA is TGTGCCAGCAGCCACAGGGGAGGCACAGATACGCAGTATTTT.